What follows are 22 T cell receptor beta chains derived from one specimen sequenced in a study of shared clonotypes between healthy human individuals. Method: immunoSEQ multiplex PCR; TCRdb's copy keeps in-frame clones and lacks some. The sample lists about 450,000 clones, 65% to 80% seen once, with about an eighth in the top ten. The specimen sequenced was PBMCs. These receptor sequences come from a woman aged 40-49 years in good health. Some clones in this sample may be carry-over from other donors' samples.

This clone turned up a few times. J is TRBJ2-5 and V is TRBV28, with 10 positions matching TRBD2. After removal of 6 bases from V and 5 bases from J, the junction contained 18 bases not matched to a gene. Germline V gene lookup returns CDR1 MDHEN and CDR2 SYDVKM. The CDR3 is made up of 18 amino acids. This chain's CDR3 is CASSRSLGIAGGGETQYF. The CDR3 region has the DNA TGTGCCAGCAGCCGAAGCCTTGGAATAGCGGGAGGCGGGGAGACCCAGTACTTC.

Comments on this clone: A read error is likely, as this CDR3 ends without the conserved phenylalanine or tryptophan. This chain links TRBV6-5 with TRBJ2-7; the D is unclear. V shed 6 bases and J shed 2 bases, with 14 bases lying between them. Germline values: CDR1 MNHEY, CDR2 SVGAGI. CDR3 size: 14 residues. The CDR3 DNA reads as TGTGCCAGCAGGGCGGATAGGCCCCCCTACGAGCAGTACCTC. Translated, it gives CASRADRPPYEQYL.

About this clone: Distinct nucleotide sequences in the sample also encode this CDR3. This chain joins TRBV9 and TRBJ2-2; 7 bases line up with TRBD1. The V gene's germline CDR1 is SGDLS and CDR2 YYNGEE. V trimming: 3 bases; J trimming: 0 bases; junction bases outside the gene matches: 2. The CDR3 consists of 15 residues. The CDR3 sequence is CASSGGTANTGELFF. The CDR3 DNA sequence: TGTGCCAGCAGCGGAGGGACAGCGAACACCGGGGAGCTGTTTTTT.

The J gene is TRBJ2-5, the V gene TRBV9; D gene ambiguous. CDR1 and CDR2 (germline): SGDLS, YYNGEE. Deletions cut 2 bases from V and 1 base from J, with 6 bases between. The CDR3 consists of 13 residues. CDR3 DNA: TGTGCCAGCAGCGTTCTAGGCCAAGAGACCCAGTACTTC. Translation gives CASSVLGQETQYF. Complete variable domain (other parts from reference TRBV9 and TRBJ2-5): DSGVTQTPKHLITATGQRVTLRCSPRSGDLSVYWYQQSLDQGLQFLIQYYNGEERAKGNILERFSAQQFPDLHSELNLSSLELGDSALYFCASSVLGQETQYFGPGTRLLVL.

This clone was recorded a few times. The rearrangement joins TRBV5-1 to TRBJ1-3; TRBD1 is a possible D gene (5 bases). Trimming shortened V by 4 bases and J by 0 bases, and 17 bases separated the two germline ends. Germline V gives CDR1 SGHRS, CDR2 YFSETQ. CDR3 length equals 17 residues. CDR3 sequence reads: CASSHTGTDRSGNTIYF. The DNA for the CDR3 is TGCGCCAGCAGCCACACCGGGACCGACCGCTCTGGAAACACCATATATTTT.

This chain links TRBV15 with TRBJ1-5; maybe TRBD1 (5 bases). V gave up 0 bases and J gave up 4 bases, with 7 bases separating them. The CDR3 runs to 14 residues. CDR1 LNHNV and CDR2 YYDKDF come from the germline V gene (reference sequence). Here the CDR3 reads CATSRDPGNQPQHF. CDR3 DNA sequence: TGTGCCACCAGCAGAGATCCAGGGAATCAGCCCCAGCATTTT.

This clone occurred a few times. The rearrangement joins TRBV27 to TRBJ2-1, with 11 bases matching TRBD2. This CDR3 spans 17 amino acids. The V gene's germline CDR1 is MNHEY and CDR2 SMNVEV (reference sequence). Losses at the gene ends were 3 bases for V and 1 base for J; bases not matched to a gene: 5. Written as DNA, the CDR3 is TGTGCCAGCAGTTTGGATAGCGGGAGGGTGTCCTACAATGAGCAGTTCTTC. Its protein product is CASSLDSGRVSYNEQFF.

For this clone: Within the sample, other DNA sequences also encode this same CDR3. The genes are TRBV7-2 and TRBJ1-1; TRBD1 is a possible D gene (5 bases). Looked up from germline, CDR1 is SGHTA and CDR2 is FQGNSA. V was shortened by 2 bases and J by 5 bases, with 9 bases between the two germline ends. The CDR3 is 13 residues long. CDR3 sequence reads: CASSLSRDTEAFF. In DNA, the CDR3 is TGTGCCAGCAGCTTATCCAGGGATACTGAAGCTTTCTTT. Variable domain in full (rest from reference TRBV7-2 and TRBJ1-1): GAGVSQSPSNKVTEKGKDVELRCDPISGHTALYWYRQSLGQGLEFLIYFQGNSAPDKSGLPSDRFSAERTGGSVSTLTIQRTQQEDSAVYLCASSLSRDTEAFFGQGTRLTVV.

This clone has ten or more counts. The chain combines TRBV5-1 with TRBJ2-3; D is uncertain. The CDR3 contains 14 residues. Trimming removed 2 bases at V and 6 bases at J, with 13 bases between. The germline CDR1 and CDR2 sequences are SGHRS and YFSETQ. The chain's CDR3 is CASSLGQTADTQYF. CDR3 DNA: TGCGCCAGCAGCTTAGGGCAGACGGCGGATACGCAGTATTTT.

The genes are TRBV5-6 and TRBJ2-5; 7 bases match TRBD2. The CDR3 is made up of 14 amino acids. The ends lost 2 bases at V and 4 bases at J; junction bases unmatched: 5. Germline loops: CDR1 SGHDT, CDR2 YYEEEE. The CDR3 sequence is CASSFTSVLETQYF. The CDR3 DNA reads TGTGCCAGCAGCTTCACTAGCGTGTTAGAGACCCAGTACTTC.

This chain joins TRBV4-1 and TRBJ2-1, with unresolved D. This CDR3 comprises 13 residues. Germline-derived CDR1 and CDR2 are MGHRA and YSYEKL. The V end was cut by 1 base, the J end by 6 bases, with 7 bases between. The CDR3 DNA reads TGCGCCAGCAGCCAAGTCATCGTCAATGAGCAGTTCTTC. Amino acid sequence: CASSQVIVNEQFF.

The CDR3 sequence is CAWSVRLASSYNEQFF. The CDR3 DNA follows: TGTGCCTGGAGTGTACGTCTAGCGAGCTCCTACAATGAGCAGTTCTTC. The rearrangement links TRBV30 to TRBJ2-1, with D perhaps matching TRBD2 (6 bases). V was shortened by 0 bases and J by 0 bases, with 12 bases between the two germline ends. This CDR3 contains 16 residues. The germline gives CDR1 GTSNPN, CDR2 SVGIG (reference sequence).

This clone has more than one count but fewer than ten. The rearrangement links TRBV20-1 to TRBJ1-1; D not certain. This CDR3 is 10 amino acids long. The ends were cut back, 4 bases at V and 6 bases at J, with 6 bases in the middle. The germline V gene encodes CDR1 DFQATT and CDR2 SNEGSKA (reference sequence). The CDR3 sequence: CSAKVAEAFF. The CDR3 bases are TGCAGTGCTAAGGTCGCTGAAGCTTTCTTT.

The chain couples TRBV19 to TRBJ1-1; D uncertain. This CDR3 has 12 amino acids. Germline V gene sequence: CDR1 LNHDA, CDR2 SQIVND (reference sequence). The V gene lost 5 bases and the J gene lost 4 bases, with 8 bases spanning the gap. The CDR3 DNA reads as TGTGCCAGTAGTGGGGAAGGCACTGAAGCTTTCTTT. Translating it yields CASSGEGTEAFF.

The chain joins TRBV4-2 to TRBJ2-3; TRBD1 agrees at 8 bases. The CDR3 length is 19 residues. Germline CDR1 is LGHNA and CDR2 is YNFKEQ. Trimming removed 1 base from V and 0 bases from J; junction bases left unmatched: 12. The DNA of the CDR3 is TGTGCCAGCAGCCAAGGGCCCGGGACAGGATCGCCTAGCACAGATACGCAGTATTTT. It yields the protein CASSQGPGTGSPSTDTQYF.

As regards this clone: Additional DNA sequences in this sample encode the identical CDR3. Here the CDR3 DNA reads TGTGCCAGCAGTTTAGGACAGGGGTACGAGCAGTACTTC. As protein: CASSLGQGYEQYF. The chain uses TRBV28 and TRBJ2-7; TRBD1 matches at 9 bases. This CDR3 spans 13 amino acids. J lost 4 bases, V lost 2 bases, and 0 bases had no gene match. CDR1 MDHEN and CDR2 SYDVKM come from the germline V gene.

V usage is TRBV10-3 and J usage is TRBJ2-7; 14 bases agree with TRBD2. Trimming took 6 bases from V and 0 from J; bases not matched to a gene: 13. Germline V gene data show CDR1 as ENHRY and CDR2 as SYGVKD. There are 19 residues in the CDR3. The CDR3 sequence is CAIRISGTSGSRSSYEQYF. The CDR3 nucleotides are TGTGCCATCAGGATATCTGGGACTAGCGGGAGCCGGAGCTCCTACGAGCAGTACTTC.

This rearrangement joins TRBV6-1 to TRBJ2-5; tentative D call: TRBD2 (6 bases). The CDR3 extends over 14 amino acids. Germline V gene lookup returns CDR1 MNHNS and CDR2 SASEGT. Trimming took off 6 bases at V and 1 base at J, with 12 bases between the two ends. The CDR3 here is CASSGGPLQETQYF. CDR3 nucleotide sequence: TGTGCCAGCAGCGGAGGGCCCCTCCAAGAGACCCAGTACTTC.

The sample holds a few counts of this clone. This chain links TRBV12-5 with TRBJ1-1; 7 bases map to TRBD1. J was trimmed by 5 bases and V by 1 base; bases with no gene match: 1. The germline V gene has CDR1 LGHNT and CDR2 FRNRAP. The CDR3 has 13 residues. In nucleotides, the CDR3 is TGTGCTAGTGGTTTGGACAGGGGAACTGAAGCTTTCTTT. This codes for CASGLDRGTEAFF.

V gene TRBV30 combines with J gene TRBJ1-5; D perhaps matches TRBD1 (6 bases). V was clipped by 0 bases and J by 0 bases, with 9 bases between them. The CDR3 runs 15 residues. Germline V gene data show CDR1 as GTSNPN and CDR2 as SVGIG (reference sequence). The CDR3: CAWSVTGYSNQPQHF. The CDR3 DNA reads TGTGCCTGGAGTGTTACAGGGTATAGCAATCAGCCCCAGCATTTT. The whole variable domain, filled in from reference TRBV30 and TRBJ1-5, reads SQTIHQWPATLVQPVGSPLSLECTVEGTSNPNLYWYRQAAGRGLQLLFYSVGIGQISSEVPQNLSASRPQDRQFILSSKKLLLSDSGFYLCAWSVTGYSNQPQHFGDGTRLSIL.

The chain carries TRBV19 and TRBJ1-2; 9 nucleotides agree with TRBD1. The CDR3 has 17 amino acids. V was pared by 3 bases and J by 0 bases, with 8 bases of the junction left unmatched. Germline loops: CDR1 LNHDA, CDR2 SQIVND (reference sequence). The CDR3 nucleotides are TGTGCCAGTAGTATGGGCCGGGACAGGGCCTCTAACTATGGCTACACCTTC. Translated: CASSMGRDRASNYGYTF.

This chain's CDR3 is CASSVRAGETQYF. For the CDR3, the DNA is TGTGCCAGCAGTGTAAGGGCCGGGGAGACCCAGTACTTC. The chain is built from TRBV11-1 and TRBJ2-5; no definite D call. The length of the CDR3 is 13 residues. Per the germline V gene, CDR1 is SGHAT and CDR2 is FQDESV (reference sequence). The V end lost 6 bases, the J end lost 5 bases, and 13 bases lay between the germline ends.